Below, one T cell receptor beta chain is given with its context. Its antigen remains unidentified. The entry originates in a study of cytomegalovirus exposure and HLA in healthy donors. The CDR3 is made up of 19 amino acids. The V and J ends lost 6 bases and 0 bases, in that order; junction bases with no gene match: 16. The V gene's germline CDR1 is SQVTM and CDR2 ANQGSEA. The PCR contained 60 Vbeta and 13 Jbeta primers. Sequenced by immunoSEQ multiplex PCR; TCRdb stores in-frame clones only, minus some. Found here are 150,000 to 200,000 clones, 60% to 85% of them singletons; the top ten hold 2.5% to 3.5%. General study results and limits: Data from an earlier analysis indicated that most TCR beta V segments were productive either about 90% or about 30% of the time. Many donors shared some public TCRs, even though most TCR sequences were rare.

This sequence joins TRBV29-1 and TRBJ2-6, with 8 bases that match TRBD1. This receptor was obtained from a female donor in good health and CMV-seronegative. Sequencing was done on a sample of PBMCs. Written as DNA, the CDR3 is TGCAGCGTGTTAGGACAGGGAGAGCGGGTCGACTCTGGGGCCAACGTCCTGACTTTC. Its protein is CSVLGQGERVDSGANVLTF.